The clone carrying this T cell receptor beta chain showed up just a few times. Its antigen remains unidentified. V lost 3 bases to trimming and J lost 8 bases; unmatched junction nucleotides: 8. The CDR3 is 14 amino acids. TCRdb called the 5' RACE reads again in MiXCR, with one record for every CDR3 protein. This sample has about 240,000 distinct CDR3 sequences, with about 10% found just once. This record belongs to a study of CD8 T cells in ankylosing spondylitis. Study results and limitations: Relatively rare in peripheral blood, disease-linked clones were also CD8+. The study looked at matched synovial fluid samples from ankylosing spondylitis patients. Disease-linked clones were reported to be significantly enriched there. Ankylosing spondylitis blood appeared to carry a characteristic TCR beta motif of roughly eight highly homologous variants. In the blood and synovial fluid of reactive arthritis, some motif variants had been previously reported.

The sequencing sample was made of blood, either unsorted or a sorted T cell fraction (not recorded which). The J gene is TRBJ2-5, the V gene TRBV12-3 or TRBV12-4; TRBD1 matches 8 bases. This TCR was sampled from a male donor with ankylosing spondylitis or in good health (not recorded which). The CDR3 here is CASSFGQGWKTQYF. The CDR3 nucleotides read TGTGCCAGCAGTTTTGGACAGGGTTGGAAAACCCAGTACTTC.